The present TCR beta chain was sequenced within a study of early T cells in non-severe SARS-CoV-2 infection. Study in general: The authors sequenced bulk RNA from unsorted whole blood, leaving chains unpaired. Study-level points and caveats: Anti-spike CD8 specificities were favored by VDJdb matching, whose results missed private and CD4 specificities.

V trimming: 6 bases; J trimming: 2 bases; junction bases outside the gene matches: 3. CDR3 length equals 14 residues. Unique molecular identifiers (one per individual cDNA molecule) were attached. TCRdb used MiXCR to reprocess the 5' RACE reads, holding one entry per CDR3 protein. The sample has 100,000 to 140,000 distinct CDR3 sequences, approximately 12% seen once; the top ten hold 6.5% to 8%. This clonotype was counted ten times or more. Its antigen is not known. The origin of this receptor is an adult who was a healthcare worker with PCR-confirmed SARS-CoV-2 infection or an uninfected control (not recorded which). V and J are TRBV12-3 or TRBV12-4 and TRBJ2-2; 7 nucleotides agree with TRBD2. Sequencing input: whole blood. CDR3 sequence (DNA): TGTGCCAGCAGCCGGGACTATAACACCGGGGAGCTGTTTTTT. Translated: CASSRDYNTGELFF.